These T cell receptor beta chains were read from a single sample in a study of T-cell memory formation after mild COVID-19. TCRdb analysed the 5' RACE reads with MiXCR anew, one entry per CDR3 protein. The table lists roughly 110,000 distinct CDR3 sequences, around 15% of them singletons. The sequenced material came from PBMCs or a T cell subset sorted from them (not recorded which). The receptor source for this set is an adult woman who had mild COVID-19 (a few samples of this study predate the infection). Cell type and time point are not known. CDR3s include the opening cysteine and the closing phenylalanine or tryptophan. The D gene is left open where the match is weak. Only some rows state a clone size, as once, few, many or a class for expanded clones.

TRBD2	TRBJ2-1	.	TRBV7-3	TGTGCCAGCAGCCCGGGGGGACTAGCGGGAGGGAGCGAGCAGTTCTTC	CASSPGGLAGGSEQFF
.	TRBJ2-1	.	TRBV5-1	TGCGCCAGCATGAGCTACAATGAGCAGTTCTTC	CASMSYNEQFF
.	TRBJ2-1	few	TRBV11-2	TGTGCCAGCAGCTTAGATCTGTCGGGGTACAATGAGCAGTTCTTC	CASSLDLSGYNEQFF
.	TRBJ2-4	few	TRBV2	TGTGCCAGCAGTGAATTTGGGACTCCAGACTTAGCCAAAAACATTCAGTACTTC	CASSEFGTPDLAKNIQYF
.	TRBJ2-3	.	TRBV7-8	TGTGCCAGCAGCTTCCTAAGAACAGGGTCCTACACAGATACGCAGTATTTT	CASSFLRTGSYTDTQYF
TRBD2	TRBJ2-1	few	TRBV3-1	TGTGCCAGCAGCCAAGAAGAGGGTAGCGGGGGATCGAATGAGCAGTTCTTC	CASSQEEGSGGSNEQFF
TRBD1	TRBJ1-2	.	TRBV4-1	TGCGCCAGCTCCAGCTCACAGGGGGCCTATGGCTACACCTTC	CASSSSQGAYGYTF
.	TRBJ1-6	few	TRBV7-2	TGTGCCAGCAGCTTCCGGGACCGAGTGGGCTCACCCCTCCACTTT	CASSFRDRVGSPLHF
TRBD1	TRBJ2-1	once	TRBV20-1	TGCAGTGCTAGTTGGCAGGGGGCGTATGAGCAGTTCTTC	CSASWQGAYEQFF
TRBD1	TRBJ2-7	few	TRBV6-6	TGTGCCAGCACCTCCGGGGACAGAACCTCCTACGAGCAGTACTTC	CASTSGDRTSYEQYF
.	TRBJ2-3	few	TRBV5-6	TGTGCCAGCAGCTTGGGTGATATAGCAGATACGCAGTATTTT	CASSLGDIADTQYF
TRBD2	TRBJ2-7	.	TRBV7-9	TGTGCCAGCAGCTCCCCCTTGAGCGGGGGGGCCCCCTACGAGCAGTACTTC	CASSSPLSGGAPYEQYF
.	TRBJ1-1	.	TRBV9	TGTGCCAGCAGCCCCGGGGGGGGATCAGGCACTGAAGCTTTCTTT	CASSPGGGSGTEAFF
.	TRBJ2-7	.	TRBV5-1	TGCGCCAGCAGCTTGTCACGTTCGTACGAGCAGTACTTC	CASSLSRSYEQYF
.	TRBJ2-7	few	TRBV5-5	TGTGCCAGCAGCGGGCCCGGGACCGATTACGAGCAGTACTTC	CASSGPGTDYEQYF
.	TRBJ1-2	.	TRBV5-1	TGCGCCAGCAGCTTGGGTAACAGGGAAAGCGTGCCCTCCTATGGCTACACCTTC	CASSLGNRESVPSYGYTF
TRBD1	TRBJ2-1	.	TRBV24-1	TGTGCCACCAGTGATTTCATGCCAGGGGGCGCAGGGTCATCCGATGAGCAGTTCTTC	CATSDFMPGGAGSSDEQFF
TRBD2	TRBJ2-1	.	TRBV4-1	TGCGCCAGCAGCCAAGATCGGACTAGCGGGGGCCTTTACAATGAGCAGTTCTTC	CASSQDRTSGGLYNEQFF
.	TRBJ1-4	.	TRBV20-1	TGCAGTGCTTCCCGGGAAAAACAGTTTTTT	CSASREKQFF
.	TRBJ2-1	.	TRBV4-1	TGCGCCAGCAGCCAAGGGGGACTTCTGGAAAATGAGCAGTTCTTC	CASSQGGLLENEQFF
TRBD2	TRBJ2-1	.	TRBV7-9	TGTGCCAGCAGCTTAGTAGCGGGGGCGTCCTACAATGAGCAGTTCTTC	CASSLVAGASYNEQFF
TRBD1	TRBJ1-2	once	TRBV9	TGTGCCAGCAGCGAGGGGGACAGCTCCAACTATGGCTACACCTTC	CASSEGDSSNYGYTF
.	TRBJ2-1	.	TRBV30	TGTGCCTGGAGTTACGGCTACAATGAGCAGTTCTTC	CAWSYGYNEQFF
.	TRBJ1-3	.	TRBV20-1	TGCAGTGCTAGAGATGACGGCCTTGGGGTTACGACATATGGAAACACCATATATTTT	CSARDDGLGVTTYGNTIYF
TRBD2	TRBJ2-1	many	TRBV27	TGTGCCACCGCGACTAGCGGGGCCTACAATGAGCAGTTCTTC	CATATSGAYNEQFF
.	TRBJ2-2	.	TRBV7-2	TGTGCCAGCAGCTTAGTGACCGGGGAGCTGTTTTTT	CASSLVTGELFF
.	TRBJ1-2	.	TRBV12-3/TRBV12-4	TGTGCCAGCAGTTTTTTCTCAGGGGACGGCTACACCTTC	CASSFFSGDGYTF
.	TRBJ2-7	many	TRBV9	TGTGCCAGCAGCGTAGCGGGAGCGGGCTCCTACGAGCAGTACTTC	CASSVAGAGSYEQYF
TRBD2	TRBJ2-1	.	TRBV29-1	TGCAGCGTTGAAGGACTAGCGGTGTACAGCTCCTACAATGAGCAGTTCTTC	CSVEGLAVYSSYNEQFF
TRBD2	TRBJ2-1	.	TRBV5-1	TGCGCCAGCAGCGCAAAGACTAGCGGGGGGGGAAACTACAATGAGCAGTTCTTC	CASSAKTSGGGNYNEQFF
.	TRBJ1-5	.	TRBV20-1	TGCAGTGCTAGAGATACGGCCCAAGCCGCTCAGCCCCAGCATTTT	CSARDTAQAAQPQHF
TRBD1	TRBJ2-3	few	TRBV19	TGTGCCAGTTGGGACAGGTCTAGCACAGATACGCAGTATTTT	CASWDRSSTDTQYF
.	TRBJ2-7	.	TRBV4-1	TGCGCCAGCAGCCCCTCGGCGCAGGTCGTCGAGCAGTACTTC	CASSPSAQVVEQYF
TRBD1	TRBJ1-1	many	TRBV5-5	TGTGCCAGCAGCCTAGACAGGGTCGGCACTGAAGCTTTCTTT	CASSLDRVGTEAFF
TRBD2	TRBJ2-3	.	TRBV12-3/TRBV12-4	TGTGCCAGCAGCCCTAGCGGGTCCTGGACTAGCACAGATACGCAGTATTTT	CASSPSGSWTSTDTQYF
TRBD2	TRBJ2-1	.	TRBV20-1	TGCAGTGCTAGAGGGCAGCGGGACTCCTACAATGAGCAGTTCTTC	CSARGQRDSYNEQFF
.	TRBJ1-1	.	TRBV4-3	TGCGCCAGCAGCCAGAACCGAGAATTCACTGAAGCTTTCTTT	CASSQNREFTEAFF
.	TRBJ2-5	few	TRBV15	TGTGCCACCAGCCCCCGGCCCGGACAAGAGACCCAGTACTTC	CATSPRPGQETQYF
TRBD2	TRBJ2-1	.	TRBV5-1	TGCGCCAGCAGCTTATGGGGACAGATAGCTAGCGGGGACAATGAGCAGTTCTTC	CASSLWGQIASGDNEQFF
TRBD2	TRBJ2-7	few	TRBV7-9	TGTGCCAGTGGACTAGGATCGAGCTCCTACGAGCAGTACTTC	CASGLGSSSYEQYF
.	TRBJ2-3	.	TRBV11-2	TGTGCCAGCAGCTCCGAGGCGGATACGCAGTATTTT	CASSSEADTQYF
.	TRBJ2-3	.	TRBV12-3/TRBV12-4	TGTGCCAGCACATCTAGCATCCACGGGGGAGATACGCAGTATTTT	CASTSSIHGGDTQYF
.	TRBJ2-5	.	TRBV15	TGTGCCACCAGCGGTGGGTGGGGTCTCCAAGAGACCCAGTACTTC	CATSGGWGLQETQYF
.	TRBJ1-1	few	TRBV6-6	TGTGCCAGCGTCGGGGTGAGGAACACTGAAGCTTTCTTT	CASVGVRNTEAFF
.	TRBJ2-2	many	TRBV13	TGTGCCAGCAGCTTAAGGTCCTGGTCGACCGGGGAGCTGTTTTTT	CASSLRSWSTGELFF
.	TRBJ2-7	.	TRBV6-2/TRBV6-3	TGTGCCAGCAGTTACTTTTCAGGTGTGAAGTACGAGCAGTACTTC	CASSYFSGVKYEQYF
.	TRBJ1-5	few	TRBV6-5	TGTGCCAGCAGCAACAGGTTCAATCAGCCCCAGCATTTT	CASSNRFNQPQHF
.	TRBJ2-7	.	TRBV12-3/TRBV12-4	TGTGCCACCAGTCGCGGCCTTTACGAGCAGTACTTC	CATSRGLYEQYF
.	TRBJ2-3	few	TRBV7-3	TGTGCCAGCAGCTTAGGTTTTACCCCGAACCTCCCAGATACGCAGTATTTT	CASSLGFTPNLPDTQYF
.	TRBJ2-1	.	TRBV20-1	TGCAGTGCCTCCCCCTTAAGGGATGATGAGCAGTTCTTC	CSASPLRDDEQFF
TRBD2	TRBJ2-1	few	TRBV12-3/TRBV12-4	TGTGCCAGCAGTTCTAGCGGGACATACAATGAGCAGTTCTTC	CASSSSGTYNEQFF
.	TRBJ2-1	.	TRBV7-9	TGTGCCAGCAGCCCCCCCCTTTCGAATGAGCAGTTCTTC	CASSPPLSNEQFF